Shown below are 17 T cell receptor beta chains from a single sample sequenced in a study of blood T cell repertoires in COVID-19. The protocol was immunoSEQ multiplex PCR, while the TCRdb copy is restricted to in-frame clones and leaves out a portion. The data contain about 410,000 clones, 85% to 90% of them seen just once; the ten biggest clones take up 1.7%. The sequencing input was PBMCs or T cells enriched from blood (not recorded which). All receptors derive from a woman aged 25-40 years who had recovered from COVID-19.

CDR3 protein: CASSHTSGGALKTQYF. CDR3 in DNA: TGTGCCAGCAGCCACACTAGCGGGGGGGCCCTAAAGACCCAGTACTTC. The genes are TRBV7-6 and TRBJ2-5; TRBD2 matches 13 bases. Trimming cost V 5 bases and J 6 bases; bases outside gene matches: 9. CDR3 length equals 16 residues. Germline V CDR1 and CDR2: SGHVS, FNYEAQ.

This clone came up once. The chain has TRBV30 and TRBJ2-7, with D perhaps TRBD1 (6 bases). The CDR3 is 12 residues long. Germline V gene lookup returns CDR1 GTSNPN and CDR2 SVGIG (reference sequence). V was cut by 5 bases and J by 5 bases, with 13 bases left in between. CDR3 residues: CAWGTQGDEQYF. In DNA, the CDR3 is TGTGCCTGGGGAACACAGGGTGACGAGCAGTACTTC.

The chain uses TRBV28 and TRBJ1-1; 8 nucleotides align to TRBD1. After removal of 4 bases from V and 9 bases from J, the junction contained 4 bases not matched to a gene. The length of the CDR3 is 12 residues. CDR1 and CDR2 from the germline V gene are MDHEN and SYDVKM. DNA of the CDR3: TGTGCCAGCAGTTCGGCAGGGGGCAAAGCTTTCTTT. It is translated as CASSSAGGKAFF.

The CDR3 DNA reads as TGTGCCAGCAGCCAAAGCGCCGGGACAAAGTCCTACGAGCAGTACTTC. Translation gives CASSQSAGTKSYEQYF. V gene TRBV14 combines with J gene TRBJ2-7, with D maybe TRBD1 (6 bases). The CDR3 has 16 amino acids. The V end lost 2 bases, the J end lost 1 base, and 15 bases lay between the germline ends. Germline CDR1 reads SGHDN; CDR2 reads FVKESK.

The rearrangement uses TRBV2 and TRBJ1-1; D ambiguous. This CDR3 is 14 amino acids long. Between the trimmed V and J ends, which lost 8 bases and 4 bases, there was a span of 17 bases. Germline V gene lookup returns CDR1 SNHLY and CDR2 FYNNEI. The CDR3 loop is CASAPEASGTEAFF. In DNA form, the CDR3 reads TGTGCCAGCGCACCAGAAGCGTCGGGCACTGAAGCTTTCTTT. The full variable domain, its missing parts supplied by reference TRBV2 and TRBJ1-1, is EPEVTQTPSHQVTQMGQEVILRCVPISNHLYFYWYRQILGQKVEFLVSFYNNEISEKSEIFDDQFSVERPDGSNFTLKIRSTKLEDSAMYFCASAPEASGTEAFFGQGTRLTVV.

The rearrangement joins TRBV7-8 to TRBJ1-5; TRBD1 matches 9 bases. This CDR3 region has 13 residues. CDR1 and CDR2 (germline): SGHVS, FQNEAQ. V was clipped by 8 bases and J by 4 bases; unmatched bases: 3. This chain's CDR3 is CASRTGENQPQHF. In DNA, the CDR3 is TGTGCCAGCCGGACAGGGGAAAATCAGCCCCAGCATTTT.

The gene calls are TRBV28 and TRBJ1-5; tentatively, D is TRBD1 (5 bases). Germline V gene data show CDR1 as MDHEN and CDR2 as SYDVKM. The germline V and J ends were trimmed by 10 bases and 11 bases, with 21 bases remaining between them. This CDR3 region has 13 residues. CDR3: CATRTPQGTAQHF. The CDR3 coding sequence is TGTGCCACCCGGACACCCCAAGGTACGGCCCAGCATTTT. Together with reference TRBV28 and TRBJ1-5, the CDR3 gives the full variable domain: DVKVTQSSRYLVKRTGEKVFLECVQDMDHENMFWYRQDPGLGLRLIYFSYDVKMKEKGDIPEGYSVSREKKERFSLILESASTNQTSMYLCATRTPQGTAQHFGDGTRLSIL.

This chain uses TRBV7-9 with TRBJ1-4; 9 bases agree with TRBD1. The V and J ends lost 4 bases and 8 bases, in that order; junction bases with no gene match: 8. The germline V gene encodes CDR1 SEHNR and CDR2 FQNEAQ (reference sequence). The CDR3 length is 15 residues. CDR3 in amino acids: CASSSRTGVGEKLFF. The CDR3 DNA sequence: TGTGCCAGCAGCTCCCGGACAGGGGTGGGGGAAAAACTGTTTTTT. The complete variable domain, with remaining parts taken from reference TRBV7-9 and TRBJ1-4, reads DTGVSQNPRHKITKRGQNVTFRCDPISEHNRLYWYRQTLGQGPEFLTYFQNEAQLEKSRLLSDRFSAERPKGSFSTLEIQRTEQGDSAMYLCASSSRTGVGEKLFFGSGTQLSVL.

J is TRBJ2-7 and V is TRBV11-2; the match to TRBD2 covers 14 bases. The CDR3 extends over 18 amino acids. V was pared by 4 bases and J by 0 bases, with 8 bases of the junction left unmatched. From germline, CDR1 is SGHAT and CDR2 FQNNGV. As DNA, the CDR3 is TGTGCCAGCAGCTATCCGGGACTAGCGGGGGATCCCTCCTACGAGCAGTACTTC. Amino acid sequence: CASSYPGLAGDPSYEQYF.

The CDR3 sequence is CASSHSGGAKDTQYF. DNA of the CDR3: TGTGCCAGCAGCCATAGCGGGGGGGCGAAAGATACGCAGTATTTT. The chain recombines TRBV11-2 with TRBJ2-3; TRBD2 matches at 11 bases. The V gene end was trimmed by 5 bases and the J gene end by 5 bases; junction bases not matched to a gene: 6. Germline V gene lookup returns CDR1 SGHAT and CDR2 FQNNGV. The CDR3 has 15 residues.

The chain has TRBV5-6 and TRBJ2-1; 7 nucleotides line up with TRBD2. The CDR3 sequence is 17 residues long. In germline, CDR1 is SGHDT, CDR2 YYEEEE. The V segment lost 3 bases and the J segment 5 bases; nucleotides outside the gene matches: 14. CDR3 region: CASSSVSREIGDNEQFF. The CDR3 DNA reads TGTGCCAGCAGCTCGGTTTCGCGGGAGATTGGAGACAATGAGCAGTTCTTC.

The chain recombines TRBV5-6 with TRBJ1-3; D gene ambiguous. The CDR3 contains 15 residues. The V and J ends lost 4 bases and 0 bases respectively, with 11 bases between them. Germline assignment: CDR1 SGHDT and CDR2 YYEEEE. The CDR3 DNA is TGTGCCAGCAGCCCGGAACTAAGCTCTGGAAACACCATATATTTT. This encodes CASSPELSSGNTIYF.

The chain uses TRBV4-2 and TRBJ2-7; TRBD1 matches at 8 bases. Germline trimming cut 3 bases from V and 6 bases from J; bases unmatched to any gene: 10. This CDR3 has 15 residues. Looked up from germline, CDR1 is LGHNA and CDR2 is YNFKEQ. CDR3: CASSHAGTGVGEQYF. CDR3 DNA: TGTGCCAGCAGCCACGCCGGGACAGGAGTTGGCGAGCAGTACTTC.

This clone was detected a few times. This specimen includes other DNA sequences encoding the same CDR3. The V gene is TRBV3-1 (or the pseudogene TRBV3-2), the J gene TRBJ1-3; no firm D call. The CDR3 covers 12 residues. Trimming took 4 bases from V and 4 from J, leaving 5 bases between them. Germline lookup yields CDR1 LGHDT and CDR2 YNNKEL (reference sequence). Written as DNA, the CDR3 is TGTGCCAGCAGCCTGACAGGAAACACCATATATTTT. It encodes CASSLTGNTIYF.

The chain employs TRBV28 and TRBJ1-2; D is unclear. The germline V and J ends were trimmed by 9 bases and 5 bases, with 19 bases remaining between them. CDR3 length: 14 amino acids. Germline V CDR1 and CDR2: MDHEN, SYDVKM. The CDR3 DNA reads as TGTGCCAGTAAATCCCTCACTCTGTCGTATGGCTACACCTTC. Residues: CASKSLTLSYGYTF.

The chain is built from TRBV6-1 and TRBJ2-3, with D uncertain. The CDR3 consists of 15 residues. CDR1 and CDR2 from the germline V gene are MNHNS and SASEGT. V dropped 5 bases and J dropped 4 bases, with 16 bases sitting between them. The CDR3 loop is CASSPRTSAADTQYF. The DNA of the CDR3 is TGTGCCAGCAGTCCACGAACCAGCGCGGCAGATACGCAGTATTTT.

The chain is built from TRBV11-3 and TRBJ2-7, with D maybe TRBD2 (6 bases). There are 14 residues in the CDR3. In germline, CDR1 is SGHNT, CDR2 YENEEA. With 5 bases removed from V and 7 bases from J, the gap between germline ends came to 18 bases. CDR3 residues: CASSTRGGSGEQYF. The DNA of the CDR3 is TGTGCCAGCAGCACAAGAGGAGGGTCCGGGGAGCAGTACTTC.